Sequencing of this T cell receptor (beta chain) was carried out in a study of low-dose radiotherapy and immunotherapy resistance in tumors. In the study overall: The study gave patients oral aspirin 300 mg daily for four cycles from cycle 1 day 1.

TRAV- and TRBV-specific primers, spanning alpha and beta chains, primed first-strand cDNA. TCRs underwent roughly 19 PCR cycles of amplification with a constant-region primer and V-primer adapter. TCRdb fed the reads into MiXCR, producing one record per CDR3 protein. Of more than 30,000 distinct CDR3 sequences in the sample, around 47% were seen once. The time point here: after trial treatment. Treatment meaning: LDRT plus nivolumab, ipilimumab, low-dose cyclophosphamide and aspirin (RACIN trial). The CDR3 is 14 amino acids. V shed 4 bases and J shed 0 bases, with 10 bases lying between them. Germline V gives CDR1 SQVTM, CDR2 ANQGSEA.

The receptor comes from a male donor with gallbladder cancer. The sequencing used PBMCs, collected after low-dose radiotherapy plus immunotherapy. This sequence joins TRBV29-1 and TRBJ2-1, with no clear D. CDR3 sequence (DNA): TGCAGCGTTGTTTCCCTCTACTCCTACAATGAGCAGTTCTTC. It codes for CSVVSLYSYNEQFF.